What follows is one T cell receptor (beta chain) and its context. What it binds is unknown. This sample is drawn from a study of CD8 T cells in Susac syndrome. CD8+ and CD4+ T cells from blood underwent TCR beta sequencing, which was carried out in a high-throughput format. RNA amounts of about 0.5 to 1 ug underwent reverse transcription with random hexamers. The amplification used immunoSEQ multiplex PCR on TCR beta CDR3; it spanned 54 Vbeta and 13 Jbeta. TCRdb analysed the immunoSEQ multiplex PCR reads with MiXCR anew, one entry per CDR3 protein. There are approximately 210,000 distinct CDR3 sequences in the sample; approximately 95% occur only once, and 0.08% to 0.095% lies in the top ten. The CDR3 runs to 18 residues. Germline V gives CDR1 LNHNV, CDR2 YYDKDF (reference sequence). V trimming: 2 bases; J trimming: 7 bases; junction bases outside the gene matches: 13. Whole-study findings and limits: Individuals included in the TCR sequencing and HLA analysis were acknowledged by the study to be relatively few in number.

Input material: CD4+ T cells from PBMCs. The chain employs TRBV15 and TRBJ2-1; the match to TRBD2 covers 11 bases. The clonotype comes from a human donor with multiple sclerosis. CDR3 sequence (DNA): TGTGCCACCAGCAGACTTATTCTAGCGGGAGGTCGGGGTAATGAGCAGTTCTTC. Protein product: CATSRLILAGGRGNEQFF.